The 11 T cell receptor beta chains reported below all come from one sample, sequenced in a study of T cells in tumors after PD-1 blockade (dated by TCRdb to between 2017 and 2020). Receptor amplification or capture employed the immunoSEQ multiplex PCR assay. In TCRdb, the immuneACCESS table is reduced to in-frame sequences with V and J assigned. These tables do not hold every clone; where another copy was compared, an unresolved V gene accounts for under half, and the others remain unexplained. The sample yields about 63,000 clones; less than 85% were counted once. Jointly, the top ten make up approximately 4.5% of the sample. The time point label corresponds to: after anti-PD-1 therapy. The input for sequencing was PBMCs, taken after anti-PD-1 treatment. The source is a human donor with basal cell carcinoma.

The chain links TRBV28 to TRBJ1-6, with D perhaps TRBD1 (6 bases). V was clipped by 3 bases and J by 5 bases, with 11 bases between them. Germline V lookup: CDR1 MDHEN, CDR2 SYDVKM. The CDR3 is 15 amino acids. CDR3 sequence: CASSLTRTDNSPLHF. CDR3 DNA sequence: TGTGCCAGCAGTTTGACCCGGACAGATAATTCACCCCTCCACTTT. The variable domain in full, with the rest retrieved from reference TRBV28 and TRBJ1-6, is DVKVTQSSRYLVKRTGEKVFLECVQDMDHENMFWYRQDPGLGLRLIYFSYDVKMKEKGDIPEGYSVSREKKERFSLILESASTNQTSMYLCASSLTRTDNSPLHFGNGTRLTVT.

This clone has a handful of counts. The chain combines TRBV9 with TRBJ2-3; 8 bases map to TRBD2. The CDR3 runs to 15 residues. Germline-derived CDR1 and CDR2 are SGDLS and YYNGEE. V shed 10 bases and J 5 bases; nucleotides not matched to a gene: 15. The CDR3 spells CASGGYRGGLDTQYF. The CDR3 DNA reads TGTGCCTCAGGTGGCTATCGGGGGGGCCTAGATACGCAGTATTTT.

CDR3 in DNA: TGTGCCAGCAGGAACCCAGGGGGCAGGAACAATGAGCAGTTCTTC. Translated: CASRNPGGRNNEQFF. The V call is TRBV5-4, the J call TRBJ2-1, with 8 bases identical to TRBD1. The trim removed 5 bases at V and 5 bases at J, leaving 9 bases unmatched. This CDR3 is built from 15 residues. Germline CDR1 and CDR2: SGHNT and YYREEE (reference sequence).

V gene TRBV4-1 combines with J gene TRBJ2-1; TRBD2 matches at 8 bases. The CDR3 is made up of 16 amino acids. The germline V gene has CDR1 MGHRA and CDR2 YSYEKL. Trimming cost V 0 bases and J 2 bases; bases outside gene matches: 3. The CDR3 loop is CASSQDPGGPYNEQFF. CDR3 DNA: TGCGCCAGCAGCCAAGATCCGGGGGGGCCCTACAATGAGCAGTTCTTC.

The chain employs TRBV14 and TRBJ1-2; D may be TRBD1 (5 bases). Looked up from germline, CDR1 is SGHDN and CDR2 is FVKESK. The CDR3 totals 15 residues. Trimming cost V 2 bases and J 0 bases, with 10 bases left between them. CDR3 protein: CASSQFGTANYGYTF. The DNA of the CDR3 is TGTGCCAGCAGCCAATTCGGGACGGCTAACTATGGCTACACCTTC.

The rearrangement uses TRBV6-5 and TRBJ1-4, with D possibly TRBD1 on 6 matching bases. V was clipped by 6 bases and J by 7 bases, with 15 bases between them. This CDR3 is built from 14 residues. Germline CDR1 and CDR2: MNHEY and SVGAGI. The CDR3 nucleotides are TGTGCCAGCAGATTAGGGGGGGCGGGTGAAAAACTGTTTTTT. It yields the protein CASRLGGAGEKLFF.

The V call is TRBV7-9, the J call TRBJ1-6; D perhaps matches TRBD1 (6 bases). Trimming took off 2 bases at V and 6 bases at J, with 11 bases between the two ends. CDR3 length equals 15 residues. Germline V gene lookup returns CDR1 SEHNR and CDR2 FQNEAQ (reference sequence). The chain's CDR3 is CASSLSGGGNSPLHF. The CDR3 bases are TGTGCCAGCAGCTTAAGTGGAGGGGGTAATTCACCCCTCCACTTT.

The chain recombines TRBV20-1 with TRBJ1-6; D remains ambiguous. The V gene's germline CDR1 is DFQATT and CDR2 SNEGSKA (reference sequence). V lost 3 bases, J lost 6 bases, and 15 bases lay in between. The CDR3 has 15 residues. The CDR3, as DNA: TGCAGTGCTAGTAAGGCGGGGATACGTAATTCACCCCTCCACTTT. Amino acid sequence: CSASKAGIRNSPLHF.

The chain combines TRBV3-1 (or the pseudogene TRBV3-2) with TRBJ2-7; 11 bases line up with TRBD1. With 4 bases clipped from V and 4 bases from J, the junction kept 9 bases outside the gene matches. This CDR3 spans 16 amino acids. Germline V lookup: CDR1 LGHDT, CDR2 YNNKEL (reference sequence). CDR3 amino acids: CASSRGPRDRGYEQYF. The DNA for the CDR3 is TGTGCCAGCAGCCGCGGCCCCCGGGACAGGGGGTACGAGCAGTACTTC.

This chain connects TRBV5-1 to TRBJ2-3; 8 bases match TRBD1. V trimming: 6 bases; J trimming: 4 bases; junction bases outside the gene matches: 7. Per the germline V gene, CDR1 is SGHRS and CDR2 is YFSETQ. This CDR3 region has 14 residues. The CDR3 DNA follows: TGCGCCAGCATCCGGGACAGGTTACCAGATACGCAGTATTTT. It yields the protein CASIRDRLPDTQYF.

This clone was counted between two and nine times. The CDR3: CASSFPSQNEQFF. For the CDR3, the DNA is TGTGCCAGCAGTTTCCCCAGCCAGAATGAGCAGTTCTTC. This chain connects TRBV12-3 or TRBV12-4 to TRBJ2-1, with unresolved D. Trimming pared 3 bases from V and 7 bases from J, leaving 10 bases between. The CDR3 is 13 residues long.